This T cell receptor (beta chain) was identified in a study of human T cells and chemical hapten exposure. A single record per CDR3 protein comes from TCRdb applying MiXCR to the RACE reads. This repertoire shows about 340,000 distinct CDR3 sequences, approximately 6.9% found once; its top ten account for 8.4%. This clonotype was picked up a small number of times. The CDR3 is made up of 14 amino acids. Deletions cut 3 bases from V and 7 bases from J, with 12 bases between. Time point specified: patch test 1, 2 weeks after DPC sensitization. Described treatment: therapeutic diphenylcyclopropenone sensitization with weekly scalp DPC.

Sample: whole blood, taken in connection with sensitization to the hapten diphenylcyclopropenone (DPC). The receptor's source is a woman aged 18-29 years with alopecia areata. Some clones in this sample may be carry-over from other donors' samples. The gene calls are TRBV12-3 or TRBV12-4 and TRBJ1-4; D possibly corresponds to TRBD1 (5 bases). The CDR3 spells CASSFGGDGEKLFF. The CDR3 region has the DNA TGTGCCAGCAGTTTCGGAGGGGATGGTGAAAAACTGTTTTTT.